This entry lists 21 T cell receptor beta chains sequenced from one sample in a study of shared clonotypes between healthy human individuals. Repertoires were generated with immunoSEQ multiplex PCR, while TCRdb's copy carries only in-frame clones and drops some. The sample shows some 1 million clones, roughly 80% of them seen only once. Sequencing input: memory CD4+ T cells sorted from blood. The subset denotes: CD45RA-negative fraction. These receptors came from a man between 18 and 35 years old in good health.

The chain carries TRBV18 and TRBJ2-3; TRBD1 might be the D (6 bases). The V gene's germline CDR1 is KGHSH and CDR2 LQKENI. CDR3 length equals 14 residues. Trimming pared 8 bases from V and 4 bases from J, leaving 16 bases between. CDR3 sequence: CASHSGGGADTQYF. DNA of the CDR3: TGTGCCAGCCACTCAGGTGGGGGCGCAGATACGCAGTATTTT.

The chain joins TRBV10-3 to TRBJ1-6, with unresolved D. Trimming pared 2 bases from V and 11 bases from J, leaving 7 bases between. There are 12 residues in the CDR3. Per the germline V gene, CDR1 is ENHRY and CDR2 is SYGVKD. The DNA for the CDR3 is TGTGCCATCAGTGAGCCGGGTGCACCCCTCCACTTT. Its protein product is CAISEPGAPLHF.

There are a few counts of this clone. The chain couples TRBV30 to TRBJ1-2; D gene ambiguous. Trimming stripped 1 base from V and 0 bases from J, with 9 bases between. The CDR3 is 14 residues long. The germline CDR1 and CDR2 sequences are GTSNPN and SVGIG (reference sequence). Here the CDR3 reads CAWSGQPANYGYTF. The CDR3 bases are TGTGCCTGGAGTGGACAACCAGCTAACTATGGCTACACCTTC.

The V call is TRBV30, the J call TRBJ1-1; a weak D match, TRBD1 (5 bases). Germline loops: CDR1 GTSNPN, CDR2 SVGIG (reference sequence). V was clipped by 4 bases and J by 4 bases, with 16 bases between them. CDR3 size: 14 residues. The CDR3 region has the DNA TGTGCCTGGACCCGGGGACCCCCGGGCACTGAAGCTTTCTTT. It codes for CAWTRGPPGTEAFF.

J is TRBJ2-2 and V is TRBV7-9; D is undetermined. The V end lost 5 bases, the J end lost 7 bases, and 23 bases lay between the germline ends. Germline V gives CDR1 SEHNR, CDR2 FQNEAQ (reference sequence). This CDR3 is 17 amino acids long. CDR3 bases: TGTGCCAGCAGCACCCCTCTGGGCAGCAGTTCAGGCGGGGAGCTGTTTTTT. Translating gives CASSTPLGSSSGGELFF.

CDR3 nucleotides: TGTGCCAGCAGCCAAGAGGCCCTAGCGGGGGGGAGCATGTACTTC. As protein: CASSQEALAGGSMYF. The J gene is TRBJ2-7, the V gene TRBV4-2, with 12 bases that match TRBD2. This CDR3 region has 15 residues. V gave up 0 bases and J gave up 12 bases; unmatched junction bases: 9. Germline assignment: CDR1 LGHNA and CDR2 YNFKEQ.

The chain uses TRBV7-8 and TRBJ2-5; 9 bases align to TRBD2. Trimming at V came to 1 base and at J to 2 bases, leaving 5 bases not matched to a gene. Germline CDR1 reads SGHVS; CDR2 reads FQNEAQ. The CDR3 runs to 16 residues. In DNA, the CDR3 is TGTGCCAGCAGCTTAGATGGCGGGGGGGGGCAAGAGACCCAGTACTTC. Its protein product is CASSLDGGGGQETQYF.

V usage is TRBV27 and J usage is TRBJ2-6, with TRBD2 matching over 11 bases. Germline values: CDR1 MNHEY, CDR2 SMNVEV (reference sequence). This CDR3 contains 19 residues. V lost 6 bases to trimming and J lost 0 bases; unmatched junction nucleotides: 10. CDR3 sequence: CASSRLAGGLFSGANVLTF. The CDR3 DNA follows: TGTGCCAGCAGCAGGCTAGCGGGGGGCCTATTCTCTGGGGCCAACGTCCTGACTTTC.

The chain recombines TRBV6-5 with TRBJ2-2; 9 positions match TRBD2. Per the germline V gene, CDR1 is MNHEY and CDR2 is SVGAGI. The CDR3 has 16 residues. The ends lost 2 bases at V and 1 base at J; junction bases unmatched: 2. DNA for the CDR3: TGTGCCAGCAGTTACCAGACTAGCGGGAACACCGGGGAGCTGTTTTTT. Protein: CASSYQTSGNTGELFF.

The V call is TRBV18, the J call TRBJ2-7; D ambiguous. This CDR3 has 15 amino acids. The V end lost 1 base, the J end lost 4 bases, and 14 bases lay between the germline ends. Looked up from germline, CDR1 is KGHSH and CDR2 is LQKENI. The CDR3 DNA sequence: TGTGCCAGCTCACCACGTAAGGGTTCGGAGTACGAGCAGTACTTC. It specifies CASSPRKGSEYEQYF.

This rearrangement joins TRBV5-1 to TRBJ1-2; the D is unclear. Germline V CDR1 and CDR2: SGHRS, YFSETQ. Trimming removed 4 bases at V and 7 bases at J, with 14 bases between. This CDR3 contains 13 residues. This chain's CDR3 is CASSTGAGGGYTF. The CDR3 nucleotides are TGCGCCAGCAGCACCGGAGCGGGCGGTGGCTACACCTTC.

V usage is TRBV12-5 and J usage is TRBJ2-7; TRBD1 matches at 12 bases. CDR3 size: 14 residues. After removal of 5 bases from V and 7 bases from J, the junction contained 6 bases not matched to a gene. Per germline, CDR1 LGHNT and CDR2 FRNRAP. The CDR3 reads CASGPGQGAGEQYF. The DNA of the CDR3 is TGTGCTAGTGGTCCGGGACAGGGGGCGGGTGAGCAGTACTTC.

The rearrangement joins TRBV5-1 to TRBJ1-6, with D possibly TRBD1 on 6 matching bases. Trimming removed 4 bases at V and 7 bases at J, with 15 bases between. Germline loops: CDR1 SGHRS, CDR2 YFSETQ. CDR3 length equals 15 residues. In DNA, the CDR3 is TGCGCCAGCAGCCTGCTGACAGGAGCGAATTCACCCCTCCACTTT. Its protein is CASSLLTGANSPLHF. The whole variable domain, filled in from reference TRBV5-1 and TRBJ1-6, reads KAGVTQTPRYLIKTRGQQVTLSCSPISGHRSVSWYQQTPGQGLQFLFEYFSETQRNKGNFPGRFSGRQFSNSRSEMNVSTLELGDSALYLCASSLLTGANSPLHFGNGTRLTVT.

V and J are TRBV5-1 and TRBJ1-1, with unresolved D. Trimming cost V 5 bases and J 2 bases, with 10 bases left between them. Germline V gene lookup returns CDR1 SGHRS and CDR2 YFSETQ. This CDR3 contains 13 residues. CDR3 sequence reads: CASRIRENTEAFF. CDR3 bases: TGCGCCAGCAGGATCCGGGAAAACACTGAAGCTTTCTTT.

The chain couples TRBV28 to TRBJ1-5; the match to TRBD1 covers 7 bases. Germline-derived CDR1 and CDR2 are MDHEN and SYDVKM. This CDR3 has 17 residues. The V gene end was trimmed by 3 bases and the J gene end by 3 bases; junction bases not matched to a gene: 11. CDR3 sequence (DNA): TGTGCCAGCAGTTTCGAGGGACAGATCATCCTCAATCAGCCCCAGCATTTT. Its protein product is CASSFEGQIILNQPQHF.

This chain joins TRBV2 and TRBJ1-4; D is unresolved. CDR1 SNHLY and CDR2 FYNNEI come from the germline V gene. The CDR3 length is 11 residues. Trimming left V 4 bases short and J 7 bases short, with 4 bases between. The CDR3: CASSVIEKLFF. The CDR3 bases are TGTGCCAGCAGTGTCATTGAAAAACTGTTTTTT.

The V and J genes are TRBV5-4 and TRBJ1-2; 9 bases line up with TRBD1. Looked up from germline, CDR1 is SGHNT and CDR2 is YYREEE (reference sequence). The V segment lost 0 bases and the J segment 4 bases; nucleotides outside the gene matches: 4. The CDR3 runs 15 residues. CDR3 in amino acids: CASSLGGQGRYGYTF. The CDR3 nucleotides read TGTGCCAGCAGCTTGGGGGGACAGGGCCGCTATGGCTACACCTTC. Complete variable domain (other parts from reference TRBV5-4 and TRBJ1-2): ETGVTQSPTHLIKTRGQQVTLRCSSQSGHNTVSWYQQALGQGPQFIFQYYREEENGRGNFPPRFSGLQFPNYSSELNVNALELDDSALYLCASSLGGQGRYGYTFGSGTRLTVV.

This clone has only one observation. The CDR3 reads CASSPTGREANSPLHF. Here the CDR3 DNA reads TGTGCCAGCAGTCCGACAGGGAGGGAAGCAAATTCACCCCTCCACTTT. The chain couples TRBV2 to TRBJ1-6; 7 bases match TRBD1. The V gene's germline CDR1 is SNHLY and CDR2 FYNNEI. This CDR3 spans 16 amino acids. J gave up 7 bases and V 5 bases, and 11 bases lay outside the gene matches.

The CDR3: CASSHGQTLAKNIQYF. For the CDR3, the DNA is TGCGCCAGCAGCCACGGACAGACACTAGCCAAAAACATTCAGTACTTC. The chain joins TRBV5-1 to TRBJ2-4; tentative D call: TRBD1 (6 bases). The CDR3 length is 16 residues. The germline gives CDR1 SGHRS, CDR2 YFSETQ. V dropped 4 bases and J dropped 0 bases, with 14 bases sitting between them.

CDR3 in DNA: TGTGCCAGTAGTATAGCGACTAGAGGGGCAGATACGCAGTATTTT. Its protein is CASSIATRGADTQYF. J is TRBJ2-3 and V is TRBV19; D might be TRBD2 (6 bases). The CDR3 length is 15 residues. The V gene lost 1 base and the J gene lost 4 bases, with 12 bases spanning the gap. The germline V gene encodes CDR1 LNHDA and CDR2 SQIVND (reference sequence).

The chain links TRBV6-6 to TRBJ2-3; D may be TRBD2 (5 bases). This CDR3 has 14 residues. Germline V gives CDR1 MNHNY, CDR2 SVGAGI (reference sequence). V was cut by 2 bases and J by 2 bases, with 8 bases left in between. The CDR3 coding sequence is TGTGCCAGCAGTTACGCGGGTAACACAGATACGCAGTATTTT. This translates into CASSYAGNTDTQYF.